This T cell receptor beta chain was retrieved from a study of T cells after yellow fever vaccination. Study-wide points: It was a weaker secondary response, yet one that peaked faster, at day 5 versus 15. One caveat is that FACS-sorted repertoires could contain abundant clonotypes contaminating from the bulk population. Most clones from primary vaccination were detected again post-booster (about 96% CD4, roughly 90% CD8).

A word on this clonotype: Its antigen is unknown.

MiXCR, applied by TCRdb to the 5' RACE reads, yields one record per CDR3 protein. Counted here are roughly 240,000 distinct CDR3 sequences, 6.5% to 7.5% occurring once; the ten biggest clones make up about 1%. Germline V lookup: CDR1 SGHTA, CDR2 FQGNSA. J gave up 9 bases and V 4 bases, and 15 bases lay outside the gene matches. This CDR3 comprises 16 residues. The rearrangement uses TRBV7-2 and TRBJ2-7; 10 bases match TRBD2. This TCR was sampled from a man under 40 who received the YFV17D yellow fever vaccine. The sequencing here drew on CD4+ T cells sorted from PBMCs, taken on the day of the yellow fever booster vaccination. The CDR3 sequence is CASSYDSTSGRGGQYF. As DNA, the CDR3 is TGTGCCAGCAGCTATGACTCGACTAGCGGGCGCGGTGGGCAGTACTTC.